This entry features one T cell receptor beta chain sequence. Sequencing used immunoSEQ multiplex PCR; TCRdb keeps in-frame clones, though not all of them. The data hold 85,000 to 95,000 clones, with 90% to 96% observed a single time. The data are from a study of technical replicates of blood from a handful of donors. Germline lookup yields CDR1 LGHNA and CDR2 YNFKEQ. The CDR3 is 13 amino acids. J lost 7 bases, V lost 10 bases, and 10 bases had no gene match. The TCR sequence derives from a human donor in good health. This chain joins TRBV4-2 and TRBJ2-3, with TRBD1 matching over 8 bases. The sample consisted of T cells isolated from PBMCs. This chain's CDR3 is CATALGTGNTQYF. The CDR3 bases are TGTGCCACCGCCCTGGGGACAGGCAATACGCAGTATTTT.